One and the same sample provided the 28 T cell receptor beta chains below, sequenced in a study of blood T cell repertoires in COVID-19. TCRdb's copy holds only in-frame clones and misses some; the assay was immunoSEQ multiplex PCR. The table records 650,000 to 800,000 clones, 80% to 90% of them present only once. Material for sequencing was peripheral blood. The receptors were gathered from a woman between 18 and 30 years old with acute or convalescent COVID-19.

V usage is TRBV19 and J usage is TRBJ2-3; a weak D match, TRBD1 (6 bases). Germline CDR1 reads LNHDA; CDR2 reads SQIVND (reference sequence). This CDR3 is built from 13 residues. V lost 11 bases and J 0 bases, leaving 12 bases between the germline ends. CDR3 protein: CASGATSTDTQYF. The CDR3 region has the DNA TGTGCCTCAGGGGCAACTAGCACAGATACGCAGTATTTT.

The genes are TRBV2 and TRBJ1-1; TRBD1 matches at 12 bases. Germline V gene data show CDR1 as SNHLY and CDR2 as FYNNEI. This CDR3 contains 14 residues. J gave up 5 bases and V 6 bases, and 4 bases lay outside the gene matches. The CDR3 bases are TGTGCCAGCAGGTGGGACAGGGGGCGTACTGAAGCTTTCTTT. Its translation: CASRWDRGRTEAFF. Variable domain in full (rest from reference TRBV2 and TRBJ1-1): EPEVTQTPSHQVTQMGQEVILRCVPISNHLYFYWYRQILGQKVEFLVSFYNNEISEKSEIFDDQFSVERPDGSNFTLKIRSTKLEDSAMYFCASRWDRGRTEAFFGQGTRLTVV.

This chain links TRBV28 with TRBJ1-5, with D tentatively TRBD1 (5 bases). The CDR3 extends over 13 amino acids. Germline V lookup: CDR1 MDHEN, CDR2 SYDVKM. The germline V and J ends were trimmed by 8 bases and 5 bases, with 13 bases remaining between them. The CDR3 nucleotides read TGTGCCAGCGAACAGGAGAGTTATCAGCCCCAGCATTTT. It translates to CASEQESYQPQHF.

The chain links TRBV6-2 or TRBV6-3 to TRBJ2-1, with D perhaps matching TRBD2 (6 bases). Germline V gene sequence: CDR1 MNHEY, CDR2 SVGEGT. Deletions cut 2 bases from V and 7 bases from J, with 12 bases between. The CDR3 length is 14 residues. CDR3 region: CASSYAQEGNEQFF. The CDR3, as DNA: TGTGCCAGCAGTTACGCCCAGGAGGGGAATGAGCAGTTCTTC.

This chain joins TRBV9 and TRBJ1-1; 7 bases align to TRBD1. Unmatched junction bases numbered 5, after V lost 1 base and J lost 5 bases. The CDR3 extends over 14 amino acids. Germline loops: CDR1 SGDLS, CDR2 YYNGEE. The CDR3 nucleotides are TGTGCCAGCAGCGTACAACGGACAGGTACTGAAGCTTTCTTT. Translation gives CASSVQRTGTEAFF.

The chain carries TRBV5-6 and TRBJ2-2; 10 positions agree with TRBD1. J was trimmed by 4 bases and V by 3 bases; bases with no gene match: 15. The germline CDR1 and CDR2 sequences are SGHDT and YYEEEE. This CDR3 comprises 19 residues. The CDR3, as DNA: TGTGCCAGCAGCTACCGGGACAGGGGAGTTGTGGGTGGCACCGGGGAGCTGTTTTTT. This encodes CASSYRDRGVVGGTGELFF.

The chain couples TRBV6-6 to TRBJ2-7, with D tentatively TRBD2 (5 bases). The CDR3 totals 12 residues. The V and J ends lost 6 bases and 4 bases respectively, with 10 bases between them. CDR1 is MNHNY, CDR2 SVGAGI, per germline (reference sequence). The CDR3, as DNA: TGTGCCAGCAGGGACTTATTTTACGAGCAGTACTTC. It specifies CASRDLFYEQYF.

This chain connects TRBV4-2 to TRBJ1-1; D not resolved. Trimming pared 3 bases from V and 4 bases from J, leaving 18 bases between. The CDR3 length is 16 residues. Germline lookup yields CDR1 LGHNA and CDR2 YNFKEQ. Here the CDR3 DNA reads TGTGCCAGCAGCCAGGCCCCTGTAATATATACCACTGAAGCTTTCTTT. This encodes CASSQAPVIYTTEAFF.

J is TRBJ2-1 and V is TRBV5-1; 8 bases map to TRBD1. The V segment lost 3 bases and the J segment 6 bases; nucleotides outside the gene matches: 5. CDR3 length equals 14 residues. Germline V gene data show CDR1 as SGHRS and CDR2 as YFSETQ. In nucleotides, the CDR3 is TGCGCCAGCAGCTACTACGACAGGGGCAATGAGCAGTTCTTC. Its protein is CASSYYDRGNEQFF.

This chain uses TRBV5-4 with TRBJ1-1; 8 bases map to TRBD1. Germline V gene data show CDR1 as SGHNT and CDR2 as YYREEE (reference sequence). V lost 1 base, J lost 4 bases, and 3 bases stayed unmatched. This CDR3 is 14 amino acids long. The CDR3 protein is CASSLQGALTEAFF. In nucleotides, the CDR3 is TGTGCCAGCAGCTTGCAGGGGGCGCTCACTGAAGCTTTCTTT.

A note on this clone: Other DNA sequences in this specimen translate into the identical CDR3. The DNA of the CDR3 is TGTGCCAGCAGCTTAAGGGGGGGAGATACGCAGTATTTT. It encodes CASSLRGGDTQYF. V and J are TRBV7-3 and TRBJ2-3, with TRBD2 matching over 7 bases. Germline V gives CDR1 SGHTA, CDR2 FQGTGA. The V and J ends lost 1 base and 5 bases, in that order; junction bases with no gene match: 0. The CDR3 consists of 13 residues. The variable domain in full, completed from reference TRBV7-3 and TRBJ2-3, reads GAGVSQTPSNKVTEKGKYVELRCDPISGHTALYWYRQSLGQGPEFLIYFQGTGAADDSGLPNDRFFAVRPEGSVSTLKIQRTERGDSAVYLCASSLRGGDTQYFGPGTRLTVL.

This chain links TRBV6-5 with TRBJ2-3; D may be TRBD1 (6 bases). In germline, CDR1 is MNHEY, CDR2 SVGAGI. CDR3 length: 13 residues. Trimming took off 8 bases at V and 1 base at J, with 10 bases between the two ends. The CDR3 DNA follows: TGTGCCAGCCAGGGGACCGGCACAGATACGCAGTATTTT. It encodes CASQGTGTDTQYF.

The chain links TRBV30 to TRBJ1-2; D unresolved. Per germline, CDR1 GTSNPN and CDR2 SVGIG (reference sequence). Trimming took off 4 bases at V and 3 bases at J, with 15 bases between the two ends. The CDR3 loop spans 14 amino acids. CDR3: CAWNRDPRHYGYTF. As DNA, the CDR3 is TGTGCCTGGAACCGGGATCCTAGGCACTATGGCTACACCTTC.

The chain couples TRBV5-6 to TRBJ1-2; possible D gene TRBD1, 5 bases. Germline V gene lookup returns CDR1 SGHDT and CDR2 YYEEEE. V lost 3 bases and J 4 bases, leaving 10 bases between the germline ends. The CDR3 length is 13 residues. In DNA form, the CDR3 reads TGTGCCAGCAGCTCCCGACAGTTCTATGGCTACACCTTC. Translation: CASSSRQFYGYTF.

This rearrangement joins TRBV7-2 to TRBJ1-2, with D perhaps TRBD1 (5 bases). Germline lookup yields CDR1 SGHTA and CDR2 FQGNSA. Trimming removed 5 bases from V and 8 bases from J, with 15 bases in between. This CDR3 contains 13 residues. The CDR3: CASSQNLQGGYTF. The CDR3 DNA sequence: TGTGCCAGCAGCCAGAATCTTCAGGGAGGCTACACCTTC.

The CDR3 DNA sequence: TGTGCCACCAGTGACTTTAGCGGGGGGGCGCTCAATGAGCAGTTCTTC. Protein product: CATSDFSGGALNEQFF. The chain joins TRBV24-1 to TRBJ2-1; the match to TRBD2 covers 11 bases. CDR1 and CDR2 from the germline V gene are KGHDR and SFDVKD. CDR3 length equals 16 residues. Trimming at V came to 4 bases and at J to 6 bases, leaving 7 bases not matched to a gene.

The CDR3 is CASTRGAVLRNTEAFF. The CDR3 DNA is TGTGCCAGTACCCGCGGGGCAGTCTTGAGGAACACTGAAGCTTTCTTT. V gene TRBV19 combines with J gene TRBJ1-1, with D possibly TRBD1 on 5 matching bases. With 7 bases removed from V and 1 base from J, the gap between germline ends came to 19 bases. CDR3 size: 16 residues. Germline V CDR1 and CDR2: LNHDA, SQIVND (reference sequence).

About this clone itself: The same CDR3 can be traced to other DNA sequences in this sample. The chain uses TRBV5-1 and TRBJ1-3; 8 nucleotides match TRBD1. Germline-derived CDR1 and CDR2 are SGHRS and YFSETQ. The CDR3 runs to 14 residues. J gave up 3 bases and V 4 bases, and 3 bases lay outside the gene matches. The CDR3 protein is CASSPTGVGNTIYF. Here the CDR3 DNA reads TGCGCCAGCAGCCCGACAGGGGTTGGAAACACCATATATTTT.

CDR3 DNA: TGTGCCAGTAGTATCAGCTTAGGCAGGGCGGATGGCTACACCTTC. It specifies CASSISLGRADGYTF. This rearrangement joins TRBV19 to TRBJ1-2; D might be TRBD1 (5 bases). The CDR3 is made up of 15 amino acids. Trimming cost V 3 bases and J 6 bases, with 17 bases left between them. Germline V gene sequence: CDR1 LNHDA, CDR2 SQIVND (reference sequence).

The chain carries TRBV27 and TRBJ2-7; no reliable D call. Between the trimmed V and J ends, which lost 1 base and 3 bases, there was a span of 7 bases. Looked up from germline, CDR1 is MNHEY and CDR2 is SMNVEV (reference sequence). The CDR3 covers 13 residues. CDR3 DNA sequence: TGTGCCAGCAGTTTATTGGCCAACTACGAGCAGTACTTC. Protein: CASSLLANYEQYF.

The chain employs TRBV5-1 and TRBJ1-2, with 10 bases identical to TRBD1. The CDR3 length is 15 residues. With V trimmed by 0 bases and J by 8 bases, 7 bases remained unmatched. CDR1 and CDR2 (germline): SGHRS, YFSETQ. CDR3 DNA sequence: TGCGCCAGCAGCTTGGCTCGGGACAGGGGATTGGGCTACACCTTC. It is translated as CASSLARDRGLGYTF.

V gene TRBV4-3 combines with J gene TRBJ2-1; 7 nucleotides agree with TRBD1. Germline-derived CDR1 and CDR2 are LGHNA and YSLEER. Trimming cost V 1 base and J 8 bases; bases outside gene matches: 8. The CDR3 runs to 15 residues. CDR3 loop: CASSQGNRGVDEQFF. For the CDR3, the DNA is TGCGCCAGCAGCCAAGGTAACAGGGGAGTCGATGAGCAGTTCTTC.

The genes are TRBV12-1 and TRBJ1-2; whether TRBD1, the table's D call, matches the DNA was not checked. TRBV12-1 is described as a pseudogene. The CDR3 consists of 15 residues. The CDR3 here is CASSPGADRNYGYTF. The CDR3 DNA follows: TGTGCCAGCAGCCCCGGGGCGGACAGGAATTATGGCTACACCTTC.

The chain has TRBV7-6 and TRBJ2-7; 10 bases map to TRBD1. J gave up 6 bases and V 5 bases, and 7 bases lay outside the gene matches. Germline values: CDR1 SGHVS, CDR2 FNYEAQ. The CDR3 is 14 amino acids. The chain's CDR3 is CASSPGTGAREQYF. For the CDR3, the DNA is TGTGCCAGCAGCCCCGGGACAGGGGCTCGCGAGCAGTACTTC.

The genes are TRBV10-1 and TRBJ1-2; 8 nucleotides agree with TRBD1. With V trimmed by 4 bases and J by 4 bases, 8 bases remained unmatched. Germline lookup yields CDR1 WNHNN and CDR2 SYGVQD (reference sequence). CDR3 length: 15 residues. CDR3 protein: CASSGGQGVVYGYTF. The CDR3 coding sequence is TGCGCCAGCAGTGGCGGACAGGGAGTGGTCTATGGCTACACCTTC.

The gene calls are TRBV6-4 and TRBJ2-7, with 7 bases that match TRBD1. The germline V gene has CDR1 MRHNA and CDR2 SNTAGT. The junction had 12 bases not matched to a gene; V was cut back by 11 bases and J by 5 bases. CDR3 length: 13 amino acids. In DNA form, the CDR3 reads TGTGCCGGGTATAACAGGGGACAAGACGAGCAGTACTTC. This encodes CAGYNRGQDEQYF.

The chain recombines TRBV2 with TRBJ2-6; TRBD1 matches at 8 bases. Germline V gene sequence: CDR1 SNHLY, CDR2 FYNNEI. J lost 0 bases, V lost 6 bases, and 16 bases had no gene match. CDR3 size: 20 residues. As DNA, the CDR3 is TGTGCCAGCAGCGACGGACAGGGCTCTCATCCAACCTCTGGGGCCAACGTCCTGACTTTC. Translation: CASSDGQGSHPTSGANVLTF.

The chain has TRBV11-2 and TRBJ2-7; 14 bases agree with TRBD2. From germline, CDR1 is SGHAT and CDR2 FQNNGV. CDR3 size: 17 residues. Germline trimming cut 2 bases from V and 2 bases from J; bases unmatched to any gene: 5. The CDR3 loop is CASSLSLGLAGAYEQYF. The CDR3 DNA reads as TGTGCCAGCAGCTTAAGCCTGGGACTAGCGGGGGCCTACGAGCAGTACTTC.